The rows below give T cell receptor beta chains drawn from one sample of a study of blood T cell repertoires in COVID-19. Data came from immunoSEQ multiplex PCR; TCRdb stores just in-frame clones and leaves some out. In the table there are tens of thousands of clones, about 83% of which are singletons. Sequencing was done on a sample of peripheral blood. The receptors stem from a human donor in a cohort sampled during active COVID-19. CDR3s include the opening cysteine and the closing phenylalanine or tryptophan. The D gene is left open where the match is weak. Not every row has a clone size; where given, it reads once, few, many or a size class.

d_gene: NA; j_gene: TRBJ2-2; v_gene: TRBV7-3; abundance: NA; CDR3aa: CASSPTGSITNTGELFF; CDR3nt: TGTGCCAGCAGCCCTACAGGGTCCATTACGAACACCGGGGAGCTGTTTTTT
d_gene: TRBD1; j_gene: TRBJ1-5; v_gene: TRBV3-1/TRBV3-2; abundance: NA; CDR3aa: CASSRGTGLGNSNQPQHF; CDR3nt: TGTGCCAGCAGCCGCGGGACAGGCTTAGGAAATAGCAATCAGCCCCAGCATTTT
d_gene: NA; j_gene: TRBJ1-1; v_gene: TRBV5-4; abundance: NA; CDR3aa: CASSPRGGNTEAFF; CDR3nt: TGTGCCAGCAGCCCGAGGGGGGGGAACACTGAAGCTTTCTTT
d_gene: NA; j_gene: TRBJ2-3; v_gene: TRBV2; abundance: NA; CDR3aa: CASVRIGSKADTQYF; CDR3nt: TGTGCCAGTGTTCGTATTGGTAGCAAGGCAGATACGCAGTATTTT
d_gene: TRBD2; j_gene: TRBJ2-3; v_gene: TRBV7-3; abundance: NA; CDR3aa: CASSPSLAGGLDTQYF; CDR3nt: TGTGCCAGCAGCCCCTCACTAGCGGGGGGGCTAGATACGCAGTATTTT
d_gene: TRBD1; j_gene: TRBJ2-7; v_gene: TRBV5-1; abundance: NA; CDR3aa: CASSLDTGAYEQYF; CDR3nt: TGCGCCAGCAGCTTGGATACAGGGGCCTACGAGCAGTACTTC
d_gene: NA; j_gene: TRBJ1-5; v_gene: TRBV5-1; abundance: NA; CDR3aa: CASSLTGIGQPQHF; CDR3nt: TGCGCCAGCAGCTTGACAGGGATCGGCCAGCCCCAGCATTTT
d_gene: NA; j_gene: TRBJ2-5; v_gene: TRBV2; abundance: NA; CDR3aa: CASRTITGGLETQYF; CDR3nt: TGTGCCAGCAGGACCATTACCGGTGGACTAGAGACCCAGTACTTC
d_gene: TRBD1; j_gene: TRBJ2-5; v_gene: TRBV3-1/TRBV3-2; abundance: NA; CDR3aa: CASSQSTGGAVTQYF; CDR3nt: TGTGCCAGCAGCCAGTCGACAGGGGGCGCAGTGACCCAGTACTTC
d_gene: TRBD2; j_gene: TRBJ2-7; v_gene: TRBV6-5; abundance: NA; CDR3aa: CASRRLAGGYEQYF; CDR3nt: TGTGCCAGCAGGAGACTAGCGGGGGGGTACGAGCAGTACTTC
d_gene: NA; j_gene: TRBJ2-2; v_gene: TRBV6-5; abundance: NA; CDR3aa: CASCQQGNGELFF; CDR3nt: TGTGCCAGCTGCCAACAGGGCAACGGGGAGCTGTTTTTT
d_gene: TRBD1; j_gene: TRBJ1-2; v_gene: TRBV15; abundance: NA; CDR3aa: CATSRERGAWTGGGYTF; CDR3nt: TGTGCCACCAGCAGAGAGAGAGGGGCCTGGACAGGGGGAGGCTACACCTTC
d_gene: NA; j_gene: TRBJ1-5; v_gene: TRBV3-1/TRBV3-2; abundance: NA; CDR3aa: CASSPRQGNQPQHF; CDR3nt: TGTGCCAGCAGCCCCCGTCAGGGAAATCAGCCCCAGCATTTT
d_gene: NA; j_gene: TRBJ1-4; v_gene: TRBV5-4; abundance: NA; CDR3aa: CASSLAGRGEKLFF; CDR3nt: TGTGCCAGCAGCTTAGCGGGGAGGGGTGAAAAACTGTTTTTT
d_gene: TRBD1; j_gene: TRBJ1-2; v_gene: TRBV12-3/TRBV12-4; abundance: NA; CDR3aa: CASRLGQNYGYTF; CDR3nt: TGTGCCAGCAGGTTGGGACAGAACTATGGCTACACCTTC
d_gene: NA; j_gene: TRBJ2-7; v_gene: TRBV5-1; abundance: NA; CDR3aa: CASSYGGQSSYEQYF; CDR3nt: TGCGCCAGCAGCTATGGAGGGCAGAGCTCCTACGAGCAGTACTTC
d_gene: NA; j_gene: TRBJ1-4; v_gene: TRBV4-1; abundance: NA; CDR3aa: CASSQDGARGVGEKLFF; CDR3nt: TGCGCCAGCAGCCAAGATGGGGCTCGGGGGGTTGGTGAAAAACTGTTTTTT
d_gene: TRBD1; j_gene: TRBJ1-1; v_gene: TRBV28; abundance: few; CDR3aa: CASSPPGQGGTEAFF; CDR3nt: TGTGCCAGCAGTCCTCCAGGACAGGGAGGGACTGAAGCTTTCTTT
d_gene: NA; j_gene: TRBJ1-4; v_gene: TRBV9; abundance: NA; CDR3aa: CASSDRGSTNEKLFF; CDR3nt: TGTGCCAGCAGCGACCGGGGGTCAACTAATGAAAAACTGTTTTTT
d_gene: NA; j_gene: TRBJ1-2; v_gene: TRBV7-2; abundance: NA; CDR3aa: CASSLALGKQGGYGYTF; CDR3nt: TGTGCCAGCAGCTTAGCGCTAGGGAAACAGGGTGGCTATGGCTACACCTTC
d_gene: NA; j_gene: TRBJ1-2; v_gene: TRBV19; abundance: NA; CDR3aa: CASGEGSYGYTF; CDR3nt: TGTGCGAGCGGGGAAGGGAGCTATGGCTACACCTTC
d_gene: NA; j_gene: TRBJ2-7; v_gene: TRBV30; abundance: NA; CDR3aa: CAWSRSSAYEQYF; CDR3nt: TGTGCCTGGAGTCGGAGTAGCGCCTACGAGCAGTACTTC
d_gene: NA; j_gene: TRBJ1-1; v_gene: TRBV7-8; abundance: NA; CDR3aa: CASSLVLRTEAFF; CDR3nt: TGTGCCAGCAGCTTAGTTTTGAGGACTGAAGCTTTCTTT
d_gene: TRBD2; j_gene: TRBJ2-5; v_gene: TRBV28; abundance: NA; CDR3aa: CASYSGNQETQYF; CDR3nt: TGTGCCAGCTATAGCGGGAACCAAGAGACCCAGTACTTC
d_gene: NA; j_gene: TRBJ2-1; v_gene: TRBV19; abundance: NA; CDR3aa: CASSQGWGNEQFF; CDR3nt: TGTGCCAGTAGTCAGGGGTGGGGGAATGAGCAGTTCTTC
d_gene: NA; j_gene: TRBJ1-6; v_gene: TRBV4-1; abundance: NA; CDR3aa: CASSQVLSPLHF; CDR3nt: TGCGCCAGCAGCCAAGTTCTTTCACCCCTCCACTTT
d_gene: TRBD2; j_gene: TRBJ2-7; v_gene: TRBV7-2; abundance: NA; CDR3aa: CASGIGTSSYEQYF; CDR3nt: TGTGCCAGCGGGATCGGGACTAGCTCCTACGAGCAGTACTTC
d_gene: TRBD2; j_gene: TRBJ2-4; v_gene: TRBV5-1; abundance: NA; CDR3aa: CASSLAGGRGDIQYF; CDR3nt: TGCGCCAGCAGCTTGGCTGGCGGGAGAGGGGACATTCAGTACTTC
d_gene: NA; j_gene: TRBJ1-1; v_gene: TRBV11-2; abundance: NA; CDR3aa: CASSPPGHSNTEAFF; CDR3nt: TGTGCCAGCAGCCCCCCGGGACACTCGAACACTGAAGCTTTCTTT
d_gene: NA; j_gene: TRBJ2-2; v_gene: TRBV24-1; abundance: NA; CDR3aa: CATSGQPTGELFF; CDR3nt: TGTGCCACCAGTGGACAGCCTACCGGGGAGCTGTTTTTT
d_gene: NA; j_gene: TRBJ1-5; v_gene: TRBV27; abundance: NA; CDR3aa: CASSPDYRYSNQPQHF; CDR3nt: TGTGCCAGCAGTCCGGACTACAGATATAGCAATCAGCCCCAGCATTTT
d_gene: NA; j_gene: TRBJ2-2; v_gene: TRBV7-3; abundance: NA; CDR3aa: CASSLTGAGKDTGELFF; CDR3nt: TGTGCCAGCAGCTTAACGGGGGCAGGGAAAGACACCGGGGAGCTGTTTTTT
d_gene: NA; j_gene: TRBJ1-1; v_gene: TRBV7-3; abundance: NA; CDR3aa: CASSSRTGAEAFF; CDR3nt: TGTGCCAGCAGCTCCCGGACCGGGGCTGAAGCTTTCTTT
d_gene: NA; j_gene: TRBJ2-1; v_gene: TRBV4-1; abundance: NA; CDR3aa: CASSQGGAAGWDEQFF; CDR3nt: TGCGCCAGCAGCCAAGGGGGCGCCGCAGGCTGGGATGAGCAGTTCTTC
d_gene: NA; j_gene: TRBJ1-6; v_gene: TRBV28; abundance: NA; CDR3aa: CASRGRANSPLHF; CDR3nt: TGTGCCAGCAGAGGCAGGGCTAATTCACCCCTCCACTTT
d_gene: NA; j_gene: TRBJ2-2; v_gene: TRBV10-3; abundance: NA; CDR3aa: CAISHRQENTGELFF; CDR3nt: TGTGCCATCAGTCACAGACAGGAGAACACCGGGGAGCTGTTTTTT
d_gene: TRBD2; j_gene: TRBJ2-5; v_gene: TRBV19; abundance: few; CDR3aa: CASSPMGLAVETQYF; CDR3nt: TGTGCCAGTAGTCCGATGGGACTAGCGGTGGAGACCCAGTACTTC
d_gene: TRBD1; j_gene: TRBJ1-5; v_gene: TRBV6-1; abundance: few; CDR3aa: CASSERRDRENQPQHF; CDR3nt: TGTGCCAGCAGTGAAAGAAGGGACAGGGAAAATCAGCCCCAGCATTTT
d_gene: TRBD1; j_gene: TRBJ1-4; v_gene: TRBV5-6; abundance: NA; CDR3aa: CASSARTGGGEKLFF; CDR3nt: TGTGCCAGCAGCGCCCGGACAGGAGGAGGAGAAAAACTGTTTTTT
d_gene: NA; j_gene: TRBJ1-1; v_gene: TRBV5-1; abundance: once; CDR3aa: CASSPGRGETEAFF; CDR3nt: TGCGCCAGCAGCCCGGGGAGGGGCGAGACTGAAGCTTTCTTT
d_gene: NA; j_gene: TRBJ1-3; v_gene: TRBV6-5; abundance: NA; CDR3aa: CASSLASGNTIYF; CDR3nt: TGTGCCAGCAGTCTAGCCTCTGGAAACACCATATATTTT
d_gene: NA; j_gene: TRBJ1-2; v_gene: TRBV6-5; abundance: few; CDR3aa: CASCLGASNYGYTF; CDR3nt: TGTGCCAGCTGTCTAGGGGCCTCTAACTATGGCTACACCTTC
d_gene: NA; j_gene: TRBJ1-5; v_gene: TRBV5-1; abundance: once; CDR3aa: CASSLAGSQPQHF; CDR3nt: TGCGCCAGCAGCTTGGCTGGGAGTCAGCCCCAGCATTTT
d_gene: NA; j_gene: TRBJ1-4; v_gene: TRBV28; abundance: few; CDR3aa: CATADRSTNEKLFF; CDR3nt: TGTGCCACCGCAGACAGATCAACTAATGAAAAACTGTTTTTT
d_gene: TRBD2; j_gene: TRBJ2-7; v_gene: TRBV28; abundance: NA; CDR3aa: CASSLFGVVGLGKGYEQYF; CDR3nt: TGTGCCAGCAGTTTATTCGGAGTTGTGGGACTAGGGAAAGGCTACGAGCAGTACTTC
d_gene: TRBD1; j_gene: TRBJ2-3; v_gene: TRBV30; abundance: NA; CDR3aa: CASRGDRGTDTQYF; CDR3nt: TGTGCCTCCAGGGGGGACAGGGGTACAGATACGCAGTATTTT
d_gene: NA; j_gene: TRBJ2-1; v_gene: TRBV2; abundance: NA; CDR3aa: CASSEGRMVF; CDR3nt: TGTGCCAGCAGTGAGGGGCGCATGGTCTTC
d_gene: TRBD2; j_gene: TRBJ2-2; v_gene: TRBV4-2; abundance: few; CDR3aa: CASSQGASGSYGELFF; CDR3nt: TGTGCCAGCAGCCAAGGGGCTAGCGGGAGCTACGGGGAGCTGTTTTTT
d_gene: NA; j_gene: TRBJ1-4; v_gene: TRBV28; abundance: once; CDR3aa: CASSQRRGGPRGGNEKLFF; CDR3nt: TGTGCCAGCAGCCAAAGGCGAGGGGGTCCCCGCGGAGGTAATGAAAAACTGTTTTTT
d_gene: TRBD1; j_gene: TRBJ1-5; v_gene: TRBV7-8; abundance: NA; CDR3aa: CASSWDRGNQPQHF; CDR3nt: TGTGCCAGCAGCTGGGACAGGGGTAATCAGCCCCAGCATTTT
d_gene: TRBD1; j_gene: TRBJ1-6; v_gene: TRBV4-1; abundance: NA; CDR3aa: CASSQAGTANSPLHF; CDR3nt: TGCGCCAGCAGCCAAGCCGGGACAGCTAATTCACCCCTCCACTTT
d_gene: TRBD1; j_gene: TRBJ1-5; v_gene: TRBV18; abundance: NA; CDR3aa: CASSPGPGGSNQPQHF; CDR3nt: TGTGCCAGCTCACCGGGCCCAGGGGGGTCCAATCAGCCCCAGCATTTT
d_gene: TRBD1; j_gene: TRBJ2-7; v_gene: TRBV28; abundance: NA; CDR3aa: CASGGQGADYEQYF; CDR3nt: TGTGCCAGCGGCGGACAGGGGGCTGACTACGAGCAGTACTTC
d_gene: NA; j_gene: TRBJ2-1; v_gene: TRBV20-1; abundance: NA; CDR3aa: CSASRREGYNEQFF; CDR3nt: TGCAGTGCTAGTAGGCGGGAAGGGTACAATGAGCAGTTCTTC
d_gene: TRBD1; j_gene: TRBJ1-2; v_gene: TRBV5-1; abundance: NA; CDR3aa: CASSFGQGAYGYTF; CDR3nt: TGCGCCAGCAGCTTTGGACAGGGGGCGTATGGCTACACCTTC